These 19 T cell receptor beta chains came from one sample sequenced in a study of immune evolution from preneoplasia to lung adenocarcinoma (dated by TCRdb to the early 2020s). Library construction relied on the immunoSEQ multiplex PCR assay. In its TCRdb copy, this immuneACCESS table keeps in-frame sequences only and misses some clones. Where compared with another copy, unresolved V genes explain less than half of these, and the others have no known cause. This sample lists around 10,000 clones; 76% were detected once. Of the sample, around 30% is held by the ten largest clones. The material sequenced was FFPE normal lung tissue adjacent to the tumor. Receptors originate from a person in their sixties with lung adenocarcinoma. Some clones in this sample may be carry-over from other donors' samples.

In DNA, the CDR3 is TGTGCCAGCAGCTTAGGAAACCGACTAGCGGGAGGCTCCTACGAGCAGTACTTC. As protein: CASSLGNRLAGGSYEQYF. The chain is built from TRBV7-2 and TRBJ2-7; TRBD2 agrees at 13 bases. V lost 1 base to trimming and J lost 0 bases; unmatched junction nucleotides: 6. The germline V gene encodes CDR1 SGHTA and CDR2 FQGNSA. This CDR3 has 18 residues.

The V and J genes are TRBV18 and TRBJ2-5; D unclear. The CDR3 loop spans 13 amino acids. V was trimmed by 2 bases and J by 2 bases, leaving 6 bases between them. The V gene's germline CDR1 is KGHSH and CDR2 LQKENI. Here the CDR3 reads CASSPYGQETQYF. CDR3 in DNA: TGTGCCAGCTCACCATATGGACAAGAGACCCAGTACTTC.

The CDR3 here is CASSEALDTDTQYF. The CDR3 DNA reads as TGTGCCAGCAGTGAAGCGCTGGACACAGATACGCAGTATTTT. This chain connects TRBV2 to TRBJ2-3, with D uncertain. Between the trimmed V and J ends, which lost 0 bases and 2 bases, there was a span of 6 bases. The CDR3 runs 14 residues. CDR1 is SNHLY and CDR2 is FYNNEI in the germline V gene.

The J gene is TRBJ1-2, the V gene TRBV6-1; the match to TRBD1 covers 9 bases. Trimming cost V 7 bases and J 4 bases; bases outside gene matches: 7. Germline V gene sequence: CDR1 MNHNS, CDR2 SASEGT. The CDR3 sequence is 14 residues long. The CDR3 loop is CASNLGQGGYGYTF. The CDR3 DNA follows: TGTGCCAGCAACTTGGGACAGGGCGGCTATGGCTACACCTTC.

This chain links TRBV9 with TRBJ2-7, with 8 bases that match TRBD2. Losses at the gene ends were 6 bases for V and 3 bases for J; bases not matched to a gene: 14. CDR1 and CDR2 from the germline V gene are SGDLS and YYNGEE. This CDR3 contains 16 residues. The CDR3 protein is CASTTGGVAGIYEQYF. The CDR3 DNA follows: TGTGCCAGCACCACTGGGGGAGTAGCGGGAATCTACGAGCAGTACTTC.

The V gene is TRBV9, the J gene TRBJ2-3; TRBD2 matches at 7 bases. The J segment lost 0 bases and the V segment lost 4 bases, leaving 2 bases of the junction unmatched. This CDR3 spans 14 amino acids. Germline V gene sequence: CDR1 SGDLS, CDR2 YYNGEE. CDR3 coding DNA: TGTGCCAGCAGCCTAGCGGCGAGCACAGATACGCAGTATTTT. Its protein product is CASSLAASTDTQYF.

V and J are TRBV30 and TRBJ2-5; 7 bases match TRBD1. V trimming: 2 bases; J trimming: 5 bases; junction bases outside the gene matches: 8. The length of the CDR3 is 14 residues. Germline V gene lookup returns CDR1 GTSNPN and CDR2 SVGIG (reference sequence). The CDR3 nucleotides read TGTGCCTGGAGTCGATCACAGGGGAAGGAGACCCAGTACTTC. It is translated as CAWSRSQGKETQYF.

V and J are TRBV15 and TRBJ2-2, with 10 bases identical to TRBD2. V dropped 4 bases and J dropped 6; count of bases not matched to a gene: 11. Germline-derived CDR1 and CDR2 are LNHNV and YYDKDF (reference sequence). The CDR3 runs 17 residues. CDR3 in amino acids: CATSNGLAGDRAGELFF. For the CDR3, the DNA is TGTGCCACCAGCAACGGCCTAGCGGGAGATCGCGCCGGGGAGCTGTTTTTT.

This sequence joins TRBV6-5 and TRBJ2-6, with D possibly TRBD2 on 6 matching bases. Trimming shortened V by 10 bases and J by 1 base, and 14 bases separated the two germline ends. The CDR3 sequence is 15 residues long. Germline CDR1 MNHEY, CDR2 SVGAGI. The CDR3 spells CATLPGGSGANVLTF. The CDR3 DNA follows: TGTGCCACCCTCCCCGGGGGATCTGGGGCCAACGTCCTGACTTTC.

V and J are TRBV18 and TRBJ2-2; D ambiguous. Trimming cost V 2 bases and J 0 bases, with 7 bases left between them. The CDR3 runs to 15 residues. The germline CDR1 and CDR2 sequences are KGHSH and LQKENI. CDR3 protein: CASSPAVSNTGELFF. The CDR3 DNA is TGTGCCAGCTCACCAGCGGTATCGAACACCGGGGAGCTGTTTTTT.

J is TRBJ1-5 and V is TRBV7-8; 8 positions match TRBD1. Germline V gene lookup returns CDR1 SGHVS and CDR2 FQNEAQ. This CDR3 spans 15 amino acids. V lost 0 bases to trimming and J lost 3 bases; unmatched junction nucleotides: 1. CDR3 DNA sequence: TGTGCCAGCAGCTTAGCGGACAGGGACAATCAGCCCCAGCATTTT. Residues: CASSLADRDNQPQHF.

J is TRBJ1-2 and V is TRBV19; a possible D gene is TRBD1 (6 bases). Deletions cut 5 bases from V and 5 bases from J, with 15 bases between. Germline CDR1 is LNHDA and CDR2 is SQIVND (reference sequence). The CDR3 is made up of 14 amino acids. For the CDR3, the DNA is TGTGCCAGTAGTTCTCAGGGGAGGCATTATGGCTACACCTTC. This translates into CASSSQGRHYGYTF. Variable domain in full (rest from reference TRBV19 and TRBJ1-2): DGGITQSPKYLFRKEGQNVTLSCEQNLNHDAMYWYRQDPGQGLRLIYYSQIVNDFQKGDIAEGYSVSREKKESFPLTVTSAQKNPTAFYLCASSSQGRHYGYTFGSGTRLTVV.

V gene TRBV7-3 combines with J gene TRBJ2-3, with TRBD2 matching over 7 bases. Germline lookup yields CDR1 SGHTA and CDR2 FQGTGA. The CDR3 extends over 16 amino acids. The junction had 13 bases not matched to a gene; V was cut back by 5 bases and J by 5 bases. The CDR3, as DNA: TGTGCCAGCAGCCTCCAGTCTGGGAGGGCCCAAGATACGCAGTATTTT. This codes for CASSLQSGRAQDTQYF. The full variable domain, rest sourced from reference TRBV7-3 and TRBJ2-3, is GAGVSQTPSNKVTEKGKYVELRCDPISGHTALYWYRQSLGQGPEFLIYFQGTGAADDSGLPNDRFFAVRPEGSVSTLKIQRTERGDSAVYLCASSLQSGRAQDTQYFGPGTRLTVL.

The chain uses TRBV7-9 and TRBJ2-5; TRBD1 aligns across 9 bases. Germline CDR1 reads SEHNR; CDR2 reads FQNEAQ (reference sequence). Trimming took 5 bases from V and 5 from J; bases not matched to a gene: 9. The CDR3 loop spans 15 amino acids. CDR3 nucleotides: TGTGCCAGCAGCCCCAGGGACAGGGTTTACGAGACCCAGTACTTC. This encodes CASSPRDRVYETQYF.

This clone was observed a few times. The chain joins TRBV5-6 to TRBJ2-7, with a tentative D call TRBD1 (5 bases). V lost 2 bases to trimming and J lost 4 bases, with 13 bases between them. The CDR3 contains 14 residues. The germline CDR1 and CDR2 sequences are SGHDT and YYEEEE. The CDR3 loop reads CASSFSLTDYEQYF. In nucleotides, the CDR3 is TGTGCCAGCAGCTTCTCCCTGACAGATTACGAGCAGTACTTC. The full variable domain, in which reference TRBV5-6 and TRBJ2-7 provide the parts outside the CDR3, is DAGVTQSPTHLIKTRGQQVTLRCSPKSGHDTVSWYQQALGQGPQFIFQYYEEEERQRGNFPDRFSGHQFPNYSSELNVNALLLGDSALYLCASSFSLTDYEQYFGPGTRLTVT.

V is TRBV5-1 and J is TRBJ2-5; D gene unclear. Trimming stripped 0 bases from V and 5 bases from J, with 5 bases between. This CDR3 contains 12 residues. The germline V gene encodes CDR1 SGHRS and CDR2 YFSETQ. The CDR3 bases are TGCGCCAGCAGCTTGGATTTTGAGACCCAGTACTTC. It specifies CASSLDFETQYF.

This rearrangement joins TRBV7-2 to TRBJ1-6; TRBD1 might be the D (5 bases). V gave up 4 bases and J gave up 10 bases, with 14 bases separating them. The CDR3 runs to 14 residues. Germline CDR1 and CDR2: SGHTA and FQGNSA. CDR3: CASSSGPRNSPLHF. For the CDR3, the DNA is TGTGCCAGCAGCTCGGGACCGCGCAACTCACCCCTCCACTTT.

V and J are TRBV4-1 and TRBJ2-7, with a possible D match to TRBD1 (5 bases). The V and J ends lost 4 bases and 0 bases respectively, with 16 bases between them. The CDR3 runs 16 residues. CDR1 is MGHRA, CDR2 YSYEKL, per germline. The CDR3 sequence: CASSRSEQALSYEQYF. For the CDR3, the DNA is TGCGCCAGCAGCCGATCTGAACAGGCCCTCTCCTACGAGCAGTACTTC.

In this sample, this clone turned up a few times. V is TRBV5-5 and J is TRBJ2-7; 9 nucleotides agree with TRBD2. J lost 2 bases, V lost 4 bases, and 4 bases had no gene match. The length of the CDR3 is 14 residues. Germline V lookup: CDR1 SGHKS, CDR2 YYEKEE (reference sequence). The CDR3 here is CASSGVAGAYEQYF. In nucleotides, the CDR3 is TGTGCCAGCAGCGGGGTAGCGGGAGCCTACGAGCAGTACTTC.